These T cell receptor beta chains were read from a single sample in a study of T-cell memory formation after mild COVID-19. TCRdb re-derived calls from the 5' RACE reads in MiXCR, one entry per CDR3 protein. The table has around 470,000 distinct CDR3 sequences, 20% seen once; the top ten hold roughly 8.4%. The sample was PBMCs or a T cell subset sorted from them (not recorded which). The receptors derive from an adult woman who had mild COVID-19 (a few samples of this study predate the infection). Cell type and time point are not known. Both conserved end residues are part of each CDR3. The D gene is left open where the match is weak. Clone size is stated in some rows and not others, as once, few, many or a class when expanded.

few | TRBJ2-2 | TRBV5-5 | TRBD2 | 17 | TGTGCCAGCAGCCCCCTTCCTAGCGGGGTGGGGCCCGGGGAGCTGTTTTTT | CASSPLPSGVGPGELFF
few | TRBJ2-7 | TRBV5-1 | NA | 14 | TGCGCCAGCAGCTTCGGCAGGGGAGGGGACGAGCAGTACTTC | CASSFGRGGDEQYF
NA | TRBJ2-5 | TRBV3-1 | TRBD2 | 17 | TGTGCCAGCAGTCAACGGACTAGCGGGAGGGCCGGGGAGACCCAGTACTTC | CASSQRTSGRAGETQYF
NA | TRBJ2-1 | TRBV5-6 | NA | 16 | TGTGCCAGCAGCTTACCGACTAGAACCCTTTACAATGAGCAGTTCTTC | CASSLPTRTLYNEQFF
NA | TRBJ2-3 | TRBV9 | NA | 15 | TGTGCCAGCAGCGGACGACAGGCTAGCACAGATACGCAGTATTTT | CASSGRQASTDTQYF
NA | TRBJ2-3 | TRBV7-6 | TRBD2 | 15 | TGTGCCAGCAGCCCTCAAGCGGGAGCGGCAGATACGCAGTATTTT | CASSPQAGAADTQYF
NA | TRBJ2-1 | TRBV15 | NA | 14 | TGTGCCACCAGCAGTGATGACAGGTACAATGAGCAGTTCTTC | CATSSDDRYNEQFF
few | TRBJ1-2 | TRBV7-9 | NA | 14 | TGTGCCAGCAGCAATAAGAGAACTAACTATGGCTACACCTTC | CASSNKRTNYGYTF
once | TRBJ1-6 | TRBV9 | NA | 15 | TGTGCCAGCAGCATGGACGGATATAATAATTCACCCCTCCACTTT | CASSMDGYNNSPLHF
NA | TRBJ2-7 | TRBV7-2 | NA | 17 | TGTGCCAGCAGCTCCCTTTACGATTACTCGAGCCCCTACGAGCAGTACTTC | CASSSLYDYSSPYEQYF
few | TRBJ1-6 | TRBV10-3 | NA | 12 | TGTGCCATCAGGACGCGGAATTCACCCCTCCACTTT | CAIRTRNSPLHF
NA | TRBJ1-1 | TRBV12-3/TRBV12-4 | NA | 13 | TGTGCCAGCAGTTTCGAAACAGAGGCAGAGGCTTTCTTT | CASSFETEAEAFF
NA | TRBJ2-6 | TRBV12-3/TRBV12-4 | TRBD1 | 15 | TGTGCCAGCCCACCTGGACAGGACGGGGCCAACGTCCTGACTTTC | CASPPGQDGANVLTF
NA | TRBJ2-7 | TRBV10-1 | TRBD1 | 16 | TGCGCCAGCAGTGAGTTCCGGGACAGAAGTCCCTACGAGCAGTACTTC | CASSEFRDRSPYEQYF
NA | TRBJ2-1 | TRBV20-1 | NA | 11 | TGCAGTGCTAGAGATCCCCTTGAGCAGTTCTTC | CSARDPLEQFF
NA | TRBJ2-3 | TRBV11-2 | TRBD2 | 18 | TGTGCCAGCAGCTCGGGACTAGCGGGATCGGGTATCACAGATACGCAGTATTTT | CASSSGLAGSGITDTQYF
few | TRBJ2-7 | TRBV12-3/TRBV12-4 | TRBD1 | 14 | TGTGCCAGCAGCCCCCGGGACAGTCTCAACGAGCAGTACTTC | CASSPRDSLNEQYF
few | TRBJ2-7 | TRBV20-1 | TRBD2 | 14 | TGCAGTGCTAAACAGCGGGGGGGCTGGTACGAGCAGTACTTC | CSAKQRGGWYEQYF
NA | TRBJ2-2 | TRBV2 | NA | 15 | TGTGCCAGCAGTGAAGGCACCTCGAACACCGGGGAGCTGTTTTTT | CASSEGTSNTGELFF
NA | TRBJ1-1 | TRBV28 | NA | 17 | TGTGCCAGCACCCCCCCCCCGTGGGCAGCAATGAACACTGAAGCTTTCTTT | CASTPPPWAAMNTEAFF
few | TRBJ2-5 | TRBV20-1 | NA | 15 | TGCAGTGCTAGCCCCGGAACTAGCCTCCAAGAGACCCAGTACTTC | CSASPGTSLQETQYF
few | TRBJ2-2 | TRBV15 | NA | 15 | TGTGCCACCAGCAAAGGGGCGCAAAACACCGGGGAGCTGTTTTTT | CATSKGAQNTGELFF
many | TRBJ2-7 | TRBV5-1 | TRBD1 | 18 | TGCGCCAGCAGCTTGTCCGGGACAGGGGGCGGTTTTGTCTACGAGCAGTACTTC | CASSLSGTGGGFVYEQYF
few | TRBJ1-1 | TRBV15 | TRBD1 | 17 | TGTGCCACCAGCAGCCCCCTTATCCAGGGGGTTACCACTGAAGCTTTCTTT | CATSSPLIQGVTTEAFF
once | TRBJ2-1 | TRBV20-1 | TRBD2 | 15 | TGCAGTGCTAGAGGGACTAGCGGGCTGTATAATGAGCAGTTCTTC | CSARGTSGLYNEQFF
NA | TRBJ2-3 | TRBV29-1 | TRBD2 | 16 | TGCAGCGTCCCCCGGACTAGCGGGAGCAGTGGGGATACGCAGTATTTT | CSVPRTSGSSGDTQYF
NA | TRBJ2-7 | TRBV7-2 | TRBD2 | 14 | TGTGCCAGCTCAGCTGCGGGAGGGCCGGGGGAGCAGTACTTC | CASSAAGGPGEQYF
NA | TRBJ1-5 | TRBV24-1 | NA | 15 | TGTGCCACCAGTGATTCAGATCTTTTCAATCAGCCCCAGCATTTT | CATSDSDLFNQPQHF
NA | TRBJ2-5 | TRBV7-3 | TRBD2 | 14 | TGTGCCAGCAGCTACGGGGGGGCCGGGGAGACCCAGTACTTC | CASSYGGAGETQYF
many | TRBJ2-3 | TRBV2 | TRBD2 | 15 | TGTGCCAGCAGTGTGCTAGCGGGGTCCACAGATACGCAGTATTTT | CASSVLAGSTDTQYF
NA | TRBJ2-7 | TRBV20-1 | NA | 17 | TGCAGTGCTAGCCACCCCCGGGCTTACCCGAGCTCCTACGAGCAGTACTTC | CSASHPRAYPSSYEQYF
few | TRBJ2-1 | TRBV11-2 | NA | 13 | TGTGCCAGCAGATTACTCCACGGCGATGAGCAGTTCTTC | CASRLLHGDEQFF
NA | TRBJ2-7 | TRBV18 | NA | 13 | TGTGCCAGCTCACCGTCACAGGGTGGGGAGCAGTACTTC | CASSPSQGGEQYF
few | TRBJ2-7 | TRBV5-1 | NA | 14 | TGCGCCAGCAGCCTCCGACAGGGAGGCAACGAGCAGTACTTC | CASSLRQGGNEQYF
NA | TRBJ1-1 | TRBV5-1 | NA | 16 | TGCGCCAGCAGCTTGGATGGCCAGGGGTGGGGCACTGAAGCTTTCTTT | CASSLDGQGWGTEAFF
NA | TRBJ2-1 | TRBV7-9 | TRBD1 | 15 | TGTGCCAGCAGCCCCCGGGACAGGGGGTCGAATGAGCAGTTCTTC | CASSPRDRGSNEQFF
few | TRBJ1-1 | TRBV7-9 | NA | 17 | TGTGCCAGCAGCTTAGCGCTCGGAGGGAGTGGGAACACTGAAGCTTTCTTT | CASSLALGGSGNTEAFF
NA | TRBJ2-7 | TRBV7-2 | TRBD2 | 18 | TGTGCCAGCAGCCCAAGAGGCCGGGCTAGCGGGAGTATCTACGAGCAGTACTTC | CASSPRGRASGSIYEQYF
NA | TRBJ2-7 | TRBV18 | TRBD1 | 15 | TGTGCCAGCTCACCAAAGGACAGGGGGGAGGACGAGCAGTACTTC | CASSPKDRGEDEQYF
few | TRBJ2-1 | TRBV30 | NA | 14 | TGTGCCTGGAGTGTACTCATGGGTTACAATGAGCAGTTCTTC | CAWSVLMGYNEQFF
few | TRBJ2-5 | TRBV5-1 | NA | 14 | TGCGCCAGCAGCTTGAAGCTCGGTAAAGAGACCCAGTACTTC | CASSLKLGKETQYF
NA | TRBJ2-3 | TRBV21-1 | NA | 16 | TGTGCCAGCAGACCCCGGACGGAACCGTCCACAGATACGCAGTATTTT | CASRPRTEPSTDTQYF
NA | TRBJ2-1 | TRBV5-1 | TRBD2 | 16 | TGCGCCAGCAGCTCGGGGGGGCAAGGGTCCTACAATGAGCAGTTCTTC | CASSSGGQGSYNEQFF
few | TRBJ2-5 | TRBV4-1 | NA | 17 | TGCGCCAGCAGCCAAGATAGAATGGGGAAGGTTCAAGAGACCCAGTACTTC | CASSQDRMGKVQETQYF
NA | TRBJ2-1 | TRBV7-9 | TRBD2 | 12 | TGTGCCAGCAGCTTAGAGGGAGGGCAACAGTTCTTC | CASSLEGGQQFF
many | TRBJ1-4 | TRBV12-3/TRBV12-4 | NA | 15 | TGTGCCAGCAGTTTCGGGGATGCAACTAATGAAAAACTGTTTTTT | CASSFGDATNEKLFF
few | TRBJ1-6 | TRBV18 | NA | 17 | TGTGCCAGCTCACCGGTCACAGGTCTCTCCTATAATTCACCCCTCCACTTT | CASSPVTGLSYNSPLHF
few | TRBJ1-2 | TRBV9 | NA | 14 | TGTGCCAGCAGCGTCTACAGGGCCCACTATGGCTACACCTTC | CASSVYRAHYGYTF
NA | TRBJ2-7 | TRBV2 | TRBD1 | 15 | TGTGCCAGCAGTGGAAACAGGGGGCCCTCCTACGAGCAGTACTTC | CASSGNRGPSYEQYF
many | TRBJ2-7 | TRBV7-9 | NA | 15 | TGTGCCAGCAGCTTAGTGTCAGCTTTATCCTACGAGCAGTACTTC | CASSLVSALSYEQYF
NA | TRBJ1-1 | TRBV7-9 | TRBD1 | 16 | TGTGCCAGCAGCTCGCGGACAGGGCCCTTGAACACTGAAGCTTTCTTT | CASSSRTGPLNTEAFF
few | TRBJ1-6 | TRBV25-1 | NA | 14 | TGTGCCAGCAGCATGCGGGGATTTCATTCACCCCTCCACTTT | CASSMRGFHSPLHF
NA | TRBJ1-2 | TRBV5-6 | TRBD1 | 15 | TGTGCCAGCAGTTTGGGACAGCGGTCGAACTATGGCTACACCTTC | CASSLGQRSNYGYTF
NA | TRBJ1-6 | TRBV6-2/TRBV6-3 | NA | 15 | TGTGCCAGCAGATCCCGGGACCTCTATAATTCACCCCTCCACTTT | CASRSRDLYNSPLHF
NA | TRBJ2-7 | TRBV5-1 | NA | 14 | TGCGCCAGCAGCCCCGGGACCCCCTCCTACGAGCAGTACTTC | CASSPGTPSYEQYF